Given below is one T cell receptor (beta chain) in context. Its target is unknown. This CDR3 is also generated by other DNA sequences in the sample. Assay used: immunoSEQ multiplex PCR; TCRdb lists only in-frame clones, some missing. The sample yields more than 65,000 clones, roughly 92% seen once. CDR1 MNHEY and CDR2 SMNVEV come from the germline V gene (reference sequence). Trimming took off 0 bases at V and 1 base at J, with 4 bases between the two ends. The CDR3 length is 13 residues. The data were taken from a study of graft-versus-host responses after intestinal transplantation. On the study more broadly: Induction with anti-thymocyte globulin, then tacrolimus and steroids for 2 to 3 years, was given to all recipients. Study-level results: The presence of high graft-versus-host to host-versus-graft clonal ratios in allografts characterized patients with graft-donor T cell macrochimerism. Investigators detected GvH clones in recipient marrow, with some emerging earlier in ileum or blood. There was an association between peak levels of circulating GvH clones and early post-transplant HvG declines.

The V call is TRBV27, the J call TRBJ2-7, with D unclear. The sequencing here drew on unstimulated CD8+ T cells sorted from spleen or lymph node cells, taken before transplant. This TCR was recovered from a human donor who was the organ donor for an intestinal transplant. For the CDR3, the DNA is TGTGCCAGCAGTTTATCTCAGTCCTACGAGCAGTACTTC. Protein product: CASSLSQSYEQYF.